This TCR beta chain originates from a study of cytomegalovirus exposure and HLA in healthy donors. The CDR3 consists of 15 residues. With 1 base removed from V and 4 bases from J, the gap between germline ends came to 14 bases. Germline CDR1 SGHVS, CDR2 FQNEAQ. Primers included in the PCR were 60 Vbeta and 13 Jbeta primers. Clones were read by immunoSEQ multiplex PCR, and TCRdb kept only the in-frame ones, dropping some. The data hold tens of thousands of clones, with about 78% observed a single time. As for this clone: Its antigen is undetermined.

Notes on the study in general: Later analysis suggested most CMV-associated TCR beta chains were HLA-restricted. Productive rates of about 90% or about 30% were seen for most TCR beta V segments in an earlier analysis.

The chain has TRBV7-8 and TRBJ2-7; tentative D call: TRBD2 (6 bases). The TCR was taken from a woman aged 40 to 50 in good health and CMV-seropositive. Material for sequencing was PBMCs. Here the CDR3 DNA reads TGTGCCAGCAGCTTAGAGGGCGGGGTTTATTACGAGCAGTACTTC. Its protein product is CASSLEGGVYYEQYF.